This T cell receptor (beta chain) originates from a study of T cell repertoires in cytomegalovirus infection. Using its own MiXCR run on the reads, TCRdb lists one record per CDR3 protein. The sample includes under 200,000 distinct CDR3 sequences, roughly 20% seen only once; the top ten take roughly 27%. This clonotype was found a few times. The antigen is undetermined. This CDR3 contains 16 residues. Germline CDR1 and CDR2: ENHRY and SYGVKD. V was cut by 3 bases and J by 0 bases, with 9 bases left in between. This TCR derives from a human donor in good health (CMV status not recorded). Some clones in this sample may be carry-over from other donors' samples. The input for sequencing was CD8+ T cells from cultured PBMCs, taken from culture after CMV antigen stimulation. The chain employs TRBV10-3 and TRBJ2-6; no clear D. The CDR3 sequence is CAISEYLVSGANVLTF. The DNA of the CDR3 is TGTGCCATCAGTGAATATCTTGTCTCTGGGGCCAACGTCCTGACTTTC.